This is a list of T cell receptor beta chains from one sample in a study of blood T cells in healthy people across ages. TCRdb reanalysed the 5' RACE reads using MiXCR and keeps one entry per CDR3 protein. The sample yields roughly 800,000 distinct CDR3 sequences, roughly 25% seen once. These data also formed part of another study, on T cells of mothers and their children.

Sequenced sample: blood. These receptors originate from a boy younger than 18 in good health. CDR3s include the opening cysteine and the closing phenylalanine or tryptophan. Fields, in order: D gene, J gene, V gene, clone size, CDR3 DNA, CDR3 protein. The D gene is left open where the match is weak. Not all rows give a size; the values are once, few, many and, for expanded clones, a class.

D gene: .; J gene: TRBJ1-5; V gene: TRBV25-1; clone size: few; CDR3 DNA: TGTGCCAGCAGTGATGGGAAGGAACAGCCCCAGCATTTT; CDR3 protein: CASSDGKEQPQHF
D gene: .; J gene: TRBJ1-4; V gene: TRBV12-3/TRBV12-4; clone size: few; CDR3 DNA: TGTGCCAGCAGTTTAAGGCAAATTGGCGAAAAACTGTTTTTT; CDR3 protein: CASSLRQIGEKLFF
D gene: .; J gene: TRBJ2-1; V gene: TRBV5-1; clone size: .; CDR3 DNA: TGCGCCAGCAGCTCTTCGACTTCGAAAAATGAGCAGTTCTTC; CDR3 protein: CASSSSTSKNEQFF
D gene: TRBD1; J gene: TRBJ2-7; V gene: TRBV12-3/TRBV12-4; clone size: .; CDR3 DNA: TGTGCCAGCAGGGCAGGACAGGGACTCGGCGAGCAGTACTTC; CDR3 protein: CASRAGQGLGEQYF
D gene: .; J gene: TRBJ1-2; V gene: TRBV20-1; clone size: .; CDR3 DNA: TGCAGTGCTAGGCCCAGGGGCTATGGCTACACCTTC; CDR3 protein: CSARPRGYGYTF
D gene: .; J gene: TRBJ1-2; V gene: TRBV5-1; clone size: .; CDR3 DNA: TGCGCCAGCAGCACTCCAGGAGGGGACTATGGCTACACCTTC; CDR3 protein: CASSTPGGDYGYTF
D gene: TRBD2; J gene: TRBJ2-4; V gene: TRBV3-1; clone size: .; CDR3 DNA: TGTGCCAGCAGCCCCGGACTAGCGGGGGCCTCCAAAAACATTCAGTACTTC; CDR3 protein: CASSPGLAGASKNIQYF
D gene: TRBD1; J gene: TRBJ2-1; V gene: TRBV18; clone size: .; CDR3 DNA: TGTGCCAGCTCACCATCCCCAGCGACAGGGGGCGGCACCTACAATGAGCAGTTCTTC; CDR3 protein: CASSPSPATGGGTYNEQFF
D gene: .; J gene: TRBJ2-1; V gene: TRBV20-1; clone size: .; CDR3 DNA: TGCAGTGCTCCGGTCCTAGACTCCCGCGGGAATGAGCAGTTCTTC; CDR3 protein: CSAPVLDSRGNEQFF
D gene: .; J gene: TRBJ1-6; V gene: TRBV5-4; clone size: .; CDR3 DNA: TGTGCCAGCAGCTTGGGTTCAGCTTATAATTCACCCCTCCACTTT; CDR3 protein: CASSLGSAYNSPLHF
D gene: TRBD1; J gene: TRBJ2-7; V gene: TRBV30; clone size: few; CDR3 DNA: TGTGCCTGGAGTGTATACGGGACAGGAGCCTACGAGCAGTACTTC; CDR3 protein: CAWSVYGTGAYEQYF
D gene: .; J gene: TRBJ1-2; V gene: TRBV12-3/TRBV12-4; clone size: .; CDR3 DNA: TGTGCCAGCAGTTTCACAGGGATGGATGGCTACACCTTC; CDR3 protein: CASSFTGMDGYTF
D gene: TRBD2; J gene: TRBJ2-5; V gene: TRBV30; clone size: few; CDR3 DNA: TGTGCCTGGAGTGTACGGCTAGCGGGGGAGACCCAGTACTTC; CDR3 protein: CAWSVRLAGETQYF
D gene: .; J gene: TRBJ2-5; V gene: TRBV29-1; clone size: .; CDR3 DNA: TGCAGCGTTGAGAAGGGGGACACCGTGGAGGTGGAGACCCAGTACTTC; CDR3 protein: CSVEKGDTVEVETQYF
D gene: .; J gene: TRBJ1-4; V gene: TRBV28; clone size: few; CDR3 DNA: TGTGCCAGCAGTCCCGGACGGATGAATGAAAAACTGTTTTTT; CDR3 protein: CASSPGRMNEKLFF
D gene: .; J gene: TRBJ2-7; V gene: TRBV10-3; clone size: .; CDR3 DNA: TGTGCCATCAGATCTACGGGCGGGGACGAGCACTACTTC; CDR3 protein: CAIRSTGGDEHYF
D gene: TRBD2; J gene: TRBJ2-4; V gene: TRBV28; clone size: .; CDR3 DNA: TGTGCCAGCAGTGAACCGGGGGGGGTGAACATTCAGTACTTC; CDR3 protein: CASSEPGGVNIQYF
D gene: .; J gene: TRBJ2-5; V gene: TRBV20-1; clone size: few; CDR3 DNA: TGCAGTGCTAGGGGGGTTCAGACCCAGTACTTC; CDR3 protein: CSARGVQTQYF
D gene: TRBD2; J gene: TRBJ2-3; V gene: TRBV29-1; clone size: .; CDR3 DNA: TGCAGCGTTAATCTAGCGGGAGGCCCCGATACGCAGTATTTT; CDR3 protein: CSVNLAGGPDTQYF
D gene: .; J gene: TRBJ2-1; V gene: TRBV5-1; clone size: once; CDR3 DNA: TGCGCCAGCAGCTTGGGGGACTTAGCCCCCAATGAGCAGTTCTTC; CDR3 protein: CASSLGDLAPNEQFF
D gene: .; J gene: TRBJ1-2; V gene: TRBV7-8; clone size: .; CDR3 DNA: TGTGCCAGCAGCTTAGTACGAACGGGAATCTACACCTTC; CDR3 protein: CASSLVRTGIYTF
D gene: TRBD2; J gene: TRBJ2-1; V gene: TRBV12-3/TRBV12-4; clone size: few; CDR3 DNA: TGTGCCAGCACCCCCGGGGGGGACAATGAGCAGTTCTTC; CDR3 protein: CASTPGGDNEQFF